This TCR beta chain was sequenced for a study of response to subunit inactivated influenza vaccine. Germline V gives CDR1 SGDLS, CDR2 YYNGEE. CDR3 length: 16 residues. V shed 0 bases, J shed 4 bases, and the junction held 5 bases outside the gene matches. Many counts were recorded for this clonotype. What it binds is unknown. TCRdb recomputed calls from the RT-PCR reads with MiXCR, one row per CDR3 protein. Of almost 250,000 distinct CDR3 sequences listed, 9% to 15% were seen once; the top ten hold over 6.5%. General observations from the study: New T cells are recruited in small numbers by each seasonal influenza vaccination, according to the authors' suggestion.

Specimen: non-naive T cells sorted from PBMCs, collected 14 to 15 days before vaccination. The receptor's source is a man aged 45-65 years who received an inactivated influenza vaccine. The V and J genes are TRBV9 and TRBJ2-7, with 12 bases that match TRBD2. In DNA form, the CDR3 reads TGTGCCAGCAGCGTAGGGGGGACTAGCGGGTATTACGAGCAGTACTTC. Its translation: CASSVGGTSGYYEQYF. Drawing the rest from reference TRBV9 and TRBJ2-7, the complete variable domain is DSGVTQTPKHLITATGQRVTLRCSPRSGDLSVYWYQQSLDQGLQFLIQYYNGEERAKGNILERFSAQQFPDLHSELNLSSLELGDSALYFCASSVGGTSGYYEQYFGPGTRLTVT.